The next 21 T cell receptor beta chains were all read from a single sample in a study of shared clonotypes between healthy human individuals (dated by TCRdb to 2018 to 2021). Receptor libraries were prepared by the immunoSEQ multiplex PCR assay. In TCRdb, the immuneACCESS table is reduced to in-frame sequences with V and J assigned. These tables do not hold every clone; where another copy was compared, an unresolved V gene accounts for under half, and the others remain unexplained. The sample profile shows around 300,000 clones; 87% of them were found once. The ten largest clones add up to 15% to 20% of the sample. Sequencing was carried out using memory CD8+ T cells sorted from blood. Taken with the paper, the label for cell subset or site translates to: CD45RO+ cells pooled with CCR7-negative TemRA cells. The source of these receptors is a young man in good health.

Turning to this clone: The same CDR3 arises from other DNA sequences in this sample as well. V gene TRBV9 combines with J gene TRBJ2-7; tentative D call: TRBD2 (5 bases). In germline, CDR1 is SGDLS, CDR2 YYNGEE. This CDR3 region has 14 residues. V was pared by 0 bases and J by 0 bases, with 7 bases between. CDR3 in amino acids: CASSVGGSSYEQYF. The CDR3 DNA sequence: TGTGCCAGCAGCGTAGGAGGGAGCTCCTACGAGCAGTACTTC.

The chain employs TRBV7-9 and TRBJ1-1; unclear D gene. The ends were cut back, 3 bases at V and 11 bases at J, with 10 bases in the middle. The germline gives CDR1 SEHNR, CDR2 FQNEAQ (reference sequence). CDR3 length: 11 amino acids. In DNA form, the CDR3 reads TGTGCCAGCAGCTTGGGCACGAGGGCTTTCTTT. Amino acids: CASSLGTRAFF.

The rearrangement uses TRBV7-9 and TRBJ1-5; D is ambiguous. Trimming removed 0 bases from V and 5 bases from J, with 8 bases in between. The CDR3 has 14 residues. The germline CDR1 and CDR2 sequences are SEHNR and FQNEAQ (reference sequence). This CDR3 is CASSLAAGDQPQHF. CDR3 sequence (DNA): TGTGCCAGCAGCTTAGCAGCAGGAGATCAGCCCCAGCATTTT.

The rearrangement joins TRBV2 to TRBJ2-7; 14 nucleotides align to TRBD2. The junction had 10 bases not matched to a gene; V was cut back by 3 bases and J by 3 bases. Germline V CDR1 and CDR2: SNHLY, FYNNEI. The CDR3 contains 18 residues. CDR3: CASSEQSGLAGGSYEQYF. In nucleotides, the CDR3 is TGTGCCAGCAGTGAGCAATCAGGACTAGCGGGAGGAAGCTACGAGCAGTACTTC.

The chain uses TRBV5-8 and TRBJ2-3; TRBD2 aligns across 13 bases. V shed 4 bases and J 4 bases; nucleotides not matched to a gene: 6. The germline CDR1 and CDR2 sequences are SGHTS and YDEGEE. This CDR3 has 16 amino acids. The CDR3 nucleotides read TGTGCCAGCAGCAGCGGGACTAGCGGGACCTCAGATACGCAGTATTTT. Translating gives CASSSGTSGTSDTQYF.

V usage is TRBV5-1 and J usage is TRBJ2-4; the match to TRBD2 covers 8 bases. The junction had 19 bases not matched to a gene; V was cut back by 1 base and J by 1 base. CDR3 length: 21 residues. Germline V lookup: CDR1 SGHRS, CDR2 YFSETQ. CDR3 in DNA: TGCGCCAGCAGCTTGACGTCGCCGGGAGGGCCATTCGGTGTGGCCAAAAACATTCAGTACTTC. Encoded protein: CASSLTSPGGPFGVAKNIQYF.

This chain connects TRBV7-9 to TRBJ2-1; D may be TRBD2 (5 bases). Looked up from germline, CDR1 is SEHNR and CDR2 is FQNEAQ (reference sequence). Trimming shortened V by 1 base and J by 9 bases, and 16 bases separated the two germline ends. CDR3 length equals 15 residues. The CDR3 coding sequence is TGTGCCAGCAGCTTAGTGTTTCTCGGCGGAGGTGAGCAGTTCTTC. This sequence encodes CASSLVFLGGGEQFF.

V usage is TRBV7-9 and J usage is TRBJ1-2; a weak D match, TRBD1 (5 bases). The CDR3 consists of 14 residues. The germline gives CDR1 SEHNR, CDR2 FQNEAQ (reference sequence). Trimming stripped 2 bases from V and 6 bases from J, with 13 bases between. The CDR3 sequence: CASSLSSGLNGYTF. CDR3 DNA sequence: TGTGCCAGCAGCTTAAGTTCAGGGTTAAATGGCTACACCTTC. The complete variable domain, with remaining parts taken from reference TRBV7-9 and TRBJ1-2, reads DTGVSQNPRHKITKRGQNVTFRCDPISEHNRLYWYRQTLGQGPEFLTYFQNEAQLEKSRLLSDRFSAERPKGSFSTLEIQRTEQGDSAMYLCASSLSSGLNGYTFGSGTRLTVV.

V is TRBV7-9 and J is TRBJ1-5; TRBD1 is a possible D gene (5 bases). In germline, CDR1 is SEHNR, CDR2 FQNEAQ (reference sequence). The CDR3 is 17 amino acids. V was cut by 6 bases and J by 0 bases, with 18 bases left in between. CDR3 sequence (DNA): TGTGCCAGCAGTTCCGGTACCGAGGGGAATAGCAATCAGCCCCAGCATTTT. Translation: CASSSGTEGNSNQPQHF.

The J gene is TRBJ2-2, the V gene TRBV2, with D tentatively TRBD2 (5 bases). V shed 8 bases and J shed 5 bases, with 6 bases lying between them. CDR3 size: 11 residues. Germline V gives CDR1 SNHLY, CDR2 FYNNEI. The CDR3 protein is CASGGTGELFF. The CDR3 DNA reads as TGTGCCAGCGGCGGGACCGGGGAGCTGTTTTTT.

The rearrangement links TRBV6-5 to TRBJ1-4; D perhaps matches TRBD1 (6 bases). The germline CDR1 and CDR2 sequences are MNHEY and SVGAGI. Trimming removed 5 bases from V and 5 bases from J, with 15 bases in between. This CDR3 contains 15 residues. The CDR3 sequence is CASSTGTYLNEKLFF. In nucleotides, the CDR3 is TGTGCCAGCAGTACAGGGACTTACTTAAATGAAAAACTGTTTTTT.

The rearrangement uses TRBV7-2 and TRBJ2-7; the D is unclear. Germline V gene lookup returns CDR1 SGHTA and CDR2 FQGNSA. The germline V and J ends were trimmed by 4 bases and 2 bases, with 9 bases remaining between them. The CDR3 spans 13 residues. CDR3 in DNA: TGTGCCAGCAGCTATGAGTCTCCCTACGAGCAGTACTTC. It encodes CASSYESPYEQYF.

The gene calls are TRBV5-8 and TRBJ2-6; TRBD1 might be the D (5 bases). The CDR3 consists of 15 residues. Germline V gives CDR1 SGHTS, CDR2 YDEGEE. V was clipped by 4 bases and J by 0 bases, with 8 bases between them. CDR3 nucleotide sequence: TGTGCCAGCAGCGCAAGGGGCTCTGGGGCCAACGTCCTGACTTTC. This sequence encodes CASSARGSGANVLTF.

J is TRBJ2-1 and V is TRBV28, with D possibly matching TRBD1 (6 bases). Trimming shortened V by 4 bases and J by 4 bases, and 14 bases separated the two germline ends. This CDR3 comprises 15 residues. Germline lookup yields CDR1 MDHEN and CDR2 SYDVKM. The CDR3 loop is CASSSEGVTYNEQFF. The CDR3 nucleotides are TGTGCCAGCAGTTCTGAGGGGGTCACTTACAATGAGCAGTTCTTC.

The gene calls are TRBV6-1 and TRBJ2-1, with TRBD2 matching over 7 bases. Germline lookup yields CDR1 MNHNS and CDR2 SASEGT. The length of the CDR3 is 15 residues. Germline trimming cut 0 bases from V and 2 bases from J; bases unmatched to any gene: 1. CDR3 sequence reads: CASSEAGGTYNEQFF. Here the CDR3 DNA reads TGTGCCAGCAGTGAAGCCGGGGGGACCTACAATGAGCAGTTCTTC.

The rearrangement links TRBV4-3 to TRBJ2-3; 10 bases match TRBD2. Germline V gene sequence: CDR1 LGHNA, CDR2 YSLEER. V gave up 3 bases and J gave up 4 bases; unmatched junction bases: 10. The CDR3 runs to 17 residues. The CDR3 spells CASSQEKLAGEADTQYF. In DNA, the CDR3 is TGCGCCAGCAGCCAGGAAAAGCTAGCGGGAGAAGCAGATACGCAGTATTTT.

V and J are TRBV5-1 and TRBJ2-7; 7 bases align to TRBD1. Losses at the gene ends were 2 bases for V and 0 bases for J; bases not matched to a gene: 14. The germline V gene encodes CDR1 SGHRS and CDR2 YFSETQ. The CDR3 is 18 amino acids. This CDR3 reads CASSLQIGQATSSYEQYF. The DNA for the CDR3 is TGCGCCAGCAGCTTACAAATAGGACAGGCCACGAGCTCCTACGAGCAGTACTTC. The variable domain in full, with the rest retrieved from reference TRBV5-1 and TRBJ2-7, is KAGVTQTPRYLIKTRGQQVTLSCSPISGHRSVSWYQQTPGQGLQFLFEYFSETQRNKGNFPGRFSGRQFSNSRSEMNVSTLELGDSALYLCASSLQIGQATSSYEQYFGPGTRLTVT.

This rearrangement joins TRBV14 to TRBJ1-2, with no clear D. V was cut by 1 base and J by 8 bases, with 8 bases left in between. The CDR3 spans 12 residues. The V gene's germline CDR1 is SGHDN and CDR2 FVKESK. The CDR3 DNA follows: TGTGCCAGCAGCCAAGTCGGCTGGGGCTACACCTTC. Its translation is CASSQVGWGYTF.

This clone was counted a single time. The rearrangement uses TRBV15 and TRBJ1-4; no clear D gene. Trimming removed 5 bases at V and 8 bases at J, with 12 bases between. CDR1 is LNHNV, CDR2 YYDKDF, per germline (reference sequence). The CDR3 totals 13 residues. For the CDR3, the DNA is TGTGCCACCAGCCCCACCTCATGGGAAAAACTGTTTTTT. Amino acids: CATSPTSWEKLFF.

The chain recombines TRBV27 with TRBJ2-3; weak D call: TRBD1 (7 bases). Trimming took off 4 bases at V and 4 bases at J, with 15 bases between the two ends. CDR1 is MNHEY, CDR2 SMNVEV, per germline (reference sequence). The CDR3 consists of 15 residues. In DNA form, the CDR3 reads TGTGCCAGCAGTTCGCAGGGGGGAAGGGCAGATACGCAGTATTTT. Translated, it gives CASSSQGGRADTQYF.

The chain combines TRBV5-1 with TRBJ1-1; D uncertain. With 0 bases removed from V and 2 bases from J, the gap between germline ends came to 5 bases. This CDR3 spans 13 amino acids. Looked up from germline, CDR1 is SGHRS and CDR2 is YFSETQ. DNA of the CDR3: TGCGCCAGCAGCTTGGTTATTAACACTGAAGCTTTCTTT. Translated, it gives CASSLVINTEAFF.